This T cell receptor beta chain is from a study of spatial heterogeneity in lung cancer. This CDR3 is 14 amino acids long. From germline, CDR1 is DFQATT and CDR2 SNEGSKA (reference sequence). J was trimmed by 4 bases and V by 6 bases; bases with no gene match: 9. Regarding time point: sample taken at primary tumor resection. Sequencing was performed on whole RNA extracted from tumor and nontumor lung tissue, or from frozen PBMC, and the material was left unsorted. TCRdb passed the 5' RACE reads through MiXCR, listing each CDR3 protein once. Found here are roughly 2,600 distinct CDR3 sequences, about 4.4% of them singletons; the top ten hold approximately 30%. This clonotype has at least ten counts. This beta chain lies outside the target of a library built for alpha chains; its clone size means little.

This receptor was obtained from a female donor with early-stage non-small cell lung cancer. The sequences come from normal lung tissue next to the tumor, collected at surgery. The gene calls are TRBV20-1 and TRBJ2-1; 7 nucleotides agree with TRBD1. This chain's CDR3 is CSARSRDSYNEQFF. The CDR3 region has the DNA TGCAGTGCAAGATCCCGGGACAGTTACAATGAGCAGTTCTTC.